Below are 3 T cell receptor beta chains sequenced from a single sample in a study of cytomegalovirus exposure and HLA in healthy donors. 13 Jbeta primers and 60 Vbeta primers were used for the PCR. Assay used: immunoSEQ multiplex PCR; TCRdb lists only in-frame clones, some missing. The table lists over 120,000 clones, approximately 80% of them singletons. Material for sequencing was PBMCs. The receptors were sampled from a male donor in good health and CMV-seronegative.

The chain has TRBV6-4 and TRBJ2-2, with 10 bases aligning to TRBD1. The CDR3 loop spans 15 amino acids. The ends lost 6 bases at V and 3 bases at J; junction bases unmatched: 4. The germline gives CDR1 MRHNA, CDR2 SNTAGT. The CDR3 coding sequence is TGTGCCAGCAGGGGGGGACAGGGGTACACCGGGGAGCTGTTTTTT. Amino acids: CASRGGQGYTGELFF.

A remark on this clone: One end of the junction does not line up with germline, which may come from a read error. The V gene is TRBV5-1, the J gene TRBJ1-5, with 9 bases fitting TRBD1. The CDR3 has 15 amino acids. CDR1 is SGHRS, CDR2 YFSETQ, per germline. The CDR3 bases are TGCGCCAGCAGCCCAGGGACAGGGCTAGATCAGGCCCAGCATTTT. Encoded protein: CASSPGTGLDQAQHF. The whole variable domain, remainder taken from reference TRBV5-1 and TRBJ1-5, is KAGVTQTPRYLIKTRGQQVTLSCSPISGHRSVSWYQQTPGQGLQFLFEYFSETQRNKGNFPGRFSGRQFSNSRSEMNVSTLELGDSALYLCASSPGTGLDQAQHFGDGTRLSIL.

This chain connects TRBV7-2 to TRBJ2-1; 8 bases agree with TRBD2. The length of the CDR3 is 15 residues. The germline gives CDR1 SGHTA, CDR2 FQGNSA. V gave up 2 bases and J gave up 2 bases; unmatched junction bases: 2. The chain's CDR3 is CASSLSGGPYNEQFF. DNA for the CDR3: TGTGCCAGCAGCTTATCGGGGGGGCCCTACAATGAGCAGTTCTTC.